This TCR beta chain was observed in a study of lymphopenia after photon versus proton radiotherapy (dated by TCRdb to about 2019). About the investigation overall: In patients with gastrointestinal tumors who developed high-grade lymphopenia, the study compared the immunological effects of photon radiation therapy with those of proton radiation therapy. The cohort comprised 20 to 25 patients with gastrointestinal tumors who received either photon or proton therapy and then developed lymphopenia. The goal of the study was to describe how the two radiation modalities differ in their effects on the immune system. General study outcomes and caveats: The survival association was assessed only in patients who died, and the authors presented better survival with proton therapy as a possibility rather than a demonstrated result. Proton-treated patients stayed relatively stable during treatment, while photon-treated patients lost naive T cells and TCR diversity and gained effector/memory populations. After the lymphocyte count nadir, oligoclonal expansion, especially of CD8+ Temra cells, was observed in photon-treated repertoires, and the drop in diversity was driven by this expansion. Across the cohort, an inverse correlation was found between a larger post-nadir drop in TCR diversity and overall survival time among patients who died.

Libraries were made using the immunoSEQ multiplex PCR assay. Deep sequencing of rearranged TCR beta loci, alongside multiparametric flow cytometry, was used to profile T cell repertoires. TCRdb carries this immuneACCESS record with in-frame sequences only. Its versions omit some clonotypes, under half of them owing to an unresolved V gene in the studies checked, with the rest unexplained. The sample table shows 68,000 or so clones, and around 90% are seen once. The ten biggest clones cover around 2.6% of the sample. Inclusive of the bounding cysteine and phenylalanine, the CDR3 is 13 residues long. The retained sequence is limited to the CDR3, 39 bases, with the frame set at the first base. V loses 2 bases of germline sequence and J loses 2 bases, and the interval between the two ends is 7 bases. CDR1 and CDR2 (SGHNT, YYREEE) derive from the germline V gene (reference sequence). Details on this clone: Its recognized antigen is unknown. Base qualities are not at hand, and no much larger clone is one base apart.

The sequence joins TRBV5-4 to TRBJ1-2, with the D gene not clear enough to name. This specimen consisted of peripheral blood, obtained from a patient treated with photon-based radiotherapy. The sequence was collected from a woman aged 70-85 years with pancreatic cancer. The DNA is as follows: TGTGCCAGCAGCTTCGACGGGAACTATGGCTACACCTTC. Its protein product is CASSFDGNYGYTF.